One and the same sample provided the 8 T cell receptor beta chains below, sequenced in a study of shared clonotypes between healthy human individuals. Generated by immunoSEQ multiplex PCR, the TCRdb table keeps only in-frame clones and is missing some. The sample has about 710,000 clones, approximately 72% seen once; the top ten hold around 1.8%. The source material was memory CD4+ T cells sorted from blood. Specified subset: CD45RA-negative fraction. These receptors all come from a woman in her thirties in good health.

V and J are TRBV9 and TRBJ2-7; 13 bases agree with TRBD2. V gave up 6 bases and J gave up 7 bases; unmatched junction bases: 7. Germline V gene data show CDR1 as SGDLS and CDR2 as YYNGEE. The CDR3 runs to 14 residues. Written as DNA, the CDR3 is TGTGCCAGCACCTATGGACTAGCGGGAGAGGAGCAGTACTTC. This sequence encodes CASTYGLAGEEQYF.

V and J are TRBV10-1 and TRBJ2-5, with 11 bases matching TRBD2. Per germline, CDR1 WNHNN and CDR2 SYGVQD (reference sequence). Trimming cost V 0 bases and J 2 bases; bases outside gene matches: 2. CDR3 size: 16 residues. CDR3 DNA: TGCGCCAGCAGTGAGTCCGGGACTAGCGGACAAGAGACCCAGTACTTC. Translated, it gives CASSESGTSGQETQYF.

The rearrangement links TRBV6-6 to TRBJ1-5; D remains ambiguous. The V gene's germline CDR1 is MNHNY and CDR2 SVGAGI (reference sequence). The CDR3 is made up of 13 amino acids. Deletions cut 6 bases from V and 4 bases from J, with 10 bases between. The CDR3 DNA reads TGTGCCAGCAGATTCCCCCAGAATCAGCCCCAGCATTTT. Protein sequence: CASRFPQNQPQHF.

The chain is built from TRBV2 and TRBJ1-5, with D uncertain. V shed 0 bases and J shed 8 bases, with 14 bases lying between them. Germline CDR1 SNHLY, CDR2 FYNNEI. There are 15 residues in the CDR3. The CDR3: CASSEALLGPKPQHF. The CDR3 region has the DNA TGTGCCAGCAGTGAAGCCCTTTTAGGGCCAAAGCCCCAGCATTTT.

The rearrangement joins TRBV27 to TRBJ1-1; 9 nucleotides match TRBD1. Germline CDR1 reads MNHEY; CDR2 reads SMNVEV (reference sequence). V was clipped by 4 bases and J by 5 bases; unmatched bases: 5. CDR3 size: 14 residues. In DNA form, the CDR3 reads TGTGCCAGCAGTTCCCGGGACAGGGCAACTGAAGCTTTCTTT. It specifies CASSSRDRATEAFF.

The chain joins TRBV28 to TRBJ1-1; no reliable D call. CDR1 is MDHEN and CDR2 is SYDVKM in the germline V gene. The V end lost 6 bases, the J end lost 5 bases, and 13 bases lay between the germline ends. The CDR3 runs 13 residues. CDR3: CASSLLLGTEAFF. The CDR3 DNA sequence: TGTGCCAGCAGCCTACTGCTAGGGACTGAAGCTTTCTTT.

The chain combines TRBV21-1 with TRBJ2-2; the table names TRBD2, a call not compared with the DNA. TRBV21-1 is described as a pseudogene. The CDR3 has 16 residues. The DNA of the CDR3 is TGTGCCAGCTGGGACGGGACTAGCGTTTACACCGGGGAGCTGTTTTTT. It specifies CASWDGTSVYTGELFF.

The table lists this clone with a few counts. This chain connects TRBV21-1 to TRBJ2-7. TRBV21-1 is labeled a pseudogene. This CDR3 region has 9 residues. The CDR3 nucleotides are TGTGCCAGCAGCACGAACCAGTACTTC. It codes for CASSTNQYF.